These T cell receptor beta chains were read from a single sample in a study of T cells in Graves' hyperthyroidism and ophthalmopathy. Each CDR3 protein is one row after TCRdb ran MiXCR on the multiplex PCR reads. The table records roughly 110,000 distinct CDR3 sequences, about a sixth of them present only once. The sequenced material came from blood. The receptors come from a woman in her 50s with Graves' hyperthyroidism. Each CDR3 is given with its conserved first and last residue. The order of the fields is CDR3 DNA, CDR3 protein, D gene, V gene, J gene, clone size. A D gene is named only where the DNA matches it firmly. Not all rows give a size; the values are once, few, many and, for expanded clones, a class.

TGTGCCAGCAGCCTTCACAGGGACTATGGCTACACCTTC	CASSLHRDYGYTF	NA	TRBV27	TRBJ1-2	many
TGCAGCGTTGGAGAGGTTTTGACGGAGACCCAGTACTTC	CSVGEVLTETQYF	NA	TRBV29-1	TRBJ2-5	many
TGTGCCAGCAGCCCTAACTCCTACAATGAGCAGTTCTTC	CASSPNSYNEQFF	NA	TRBV6-1	TRBJ2-1	many
TGCAGTGCGAGGGGACTAGCGCATTACAATGAGCAGTTCTTC	CSARGLAHYNEQFF	TRBD2	TRBV20-1	TRBJ2-1	many
TGTGCCAGCAGTTACTCGGGTACAGATACGCAGTATTTT	CASSYSGTDTQYF	NA	TRBV6-5	TRBJ2-3	many
TGTGCCAGCAGCGGCCCCGGTGGGACTAGCGGCTACGAGCAGTACTTC	CASSGPGGTSGYEQYF	TRBD2	TRBV11-2	TRBJ2-7	many
TGTGCCTGGAGTGTGGAGGACAGGGGCTATGGCTACACCTTC	CAWSVEDRGYGYTF	TRBD1	TRBV30	TRBJ1-2	many
TGTGCCAGCAGAAGTAGCCGGGACAGGGACTACAATGAGCAGTTCTTC	CASRSSRDRDYNEQFF	TRBD1	TRBV6-2/TRBV6-3	TRBJ2-1	many
TGTGCCAGCAGCGTTGCCTACAGTACAGATACGCAGTATTTT	CASSVAYSTDTQYF	NA	TRBV5-4	TRBJ2-3	many
TGTGCCAGCAGCCAAGGCGCTGGAGAGCAGTTCTTC	CASSQGAGEQFF	NA	TRBV3-1	TRBJ2-1	many
TGTGCCAGCAGCCTGACTAGCGGGAGCCCCGGCGAGCAGTACTTC	CASSLTSGSPGEQYF	TRBD2	TRBV4-2	TRBJ2-7	many
TGTGCCAGCAGCCCGATTGGGGAGAACACTGAAGCTTTCTTT	CASSPIGENTEAFF	NA	TRBV6-2/TRBV6-3	TRBJ1-1	many
TGTGCCAGCAGTGAAAATTCGACGGGGGGGGCCGGGGAGCTGTTTTTT	CASSENSTGGAGELFF	TRBD2	TRBV25-1	TRBJ2-2	few
TGTGCCAGCAGTAGGACTAGCGGCACAGATACGCAGTATTTT	CASSRTSGTDTQYF	TRBD2	TRBV2	TRBJ2-3	many
TGTGCCAGCAGCTTGGGACAGGGAGGTTTCGAGACCCAGTACTTC	CASSLGQGGFETQYF	TRBD1	TRBV7-9	TRBJ2-5	many
TGTGCCAGCAGGCAAATTTCGGGGACAGGACCTTACTCGAACACCGGGGAGCTGTTTTTT	CASRQISGTGPYSNTGELFF	TRBD1	TRBV11-2	TRBJ2-2	many
TGCGCCAGCAGCCCGTTGGGGGGGGTCTACGAGCAGTACTTC	CASSPLGGVYEQYF	TRBD2	TRBV5-1	TRBJ2-7	many
TGTGCCAGCAGTGAATACGGACAGCCAAACACTGAAGCTTTCTTT	CASSEYGQPNTEAFF	NA	TRBV2	TRBJ1-1	NA
TGTGCCAGCAGCTTAGAGGCGGGTACCATATATTTT	CASSLEAGTIYF	NA	TRBV7-9	TRBJ1-3	many
TGTGCCAGCAGTTTCAGCCTAGGGGGGACTGAAGCTTTCTTT	CASSFSLGGTEAFF	NA	TRBV28	TRBJ1-1	many
TGTGCCAGCAGCTTAGGGTGGCAGGGGAGGGACACTGGAGCTTTCTTT	CASSLGWQGRDTGAFF	NA	TRBV11-2	TRBJ1-1	NA
TGCAGTGCGTGGACTGGCTTTAGTTACAATGAGCAGTTCTTC	CSAWTGFSYNEQFF	NA	TRBV20-1	TRBJ2-1	many
TGTGCCAGCTCACGCGGGGGACAGGGGTCCTACGAGCAGTACTTC	CASSRGGQGSYEQYF	TRBD1	TRBV18	TRBJ2-7	many
TGTGCCAGCTTACTCGGGACTAGCGGGAGCAATGAGCAGTTCTTC	CASLLGTSGSNEQFF	TRBD2	TRBV12-3/TRBV12-4	TRBJ2-1	many
TGTGCCACCAGGGAAAACGAAGTCAGAGGCCCCTATGGCTACACCTTC	CATRENEVRGPYGYTF	NA	TRBV10-3	TRBJ1-2	many
TGTGCCAGCAGTCCCGAAAGCTACAATGAGCAGTTCTTC	CASSPESYNEQFF	NA	TRBV12-3/TRBV12-4	TRBJ2-1	many